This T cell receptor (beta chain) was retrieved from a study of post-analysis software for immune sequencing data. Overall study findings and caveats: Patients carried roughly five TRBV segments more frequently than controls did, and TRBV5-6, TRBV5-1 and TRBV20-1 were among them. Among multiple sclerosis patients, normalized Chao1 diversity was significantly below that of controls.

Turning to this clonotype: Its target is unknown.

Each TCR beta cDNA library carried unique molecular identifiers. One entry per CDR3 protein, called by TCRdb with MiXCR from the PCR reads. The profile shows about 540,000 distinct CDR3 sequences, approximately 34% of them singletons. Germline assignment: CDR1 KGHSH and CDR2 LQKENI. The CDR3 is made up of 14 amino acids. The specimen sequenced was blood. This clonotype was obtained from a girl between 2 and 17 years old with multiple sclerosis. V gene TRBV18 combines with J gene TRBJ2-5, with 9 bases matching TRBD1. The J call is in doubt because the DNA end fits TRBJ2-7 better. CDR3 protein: CASSPGTGTSEQYF. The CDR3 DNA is TGTGCCAGCTCGCCCGGGACAGGGACCTCCGAGCAGTACTTC.